This T cell receptor beta chain derives from a study of blood T cell repertoires in COVID-19. This CDR3 is built from 13 residues. Germline CDR1 SGHNT, CDR2 YENEEA. Trimming removed 0 bases from V and 15 bases from J, with 15 bases in between. Under the authors' procedure: Amplification with reference gene primers provided the estimates of nucleated cell counts. The table came from immunoSEQ multiplex PCR; TCRdb's copy has only in-frame clones and leaves some out. Clone size and V and J calls were adopted from that table, with D and trimming inferred from the DNA. This sample has around 300,000 clones, with over 75% found just once. This clone has a single count.

The sequenced sample consisted of peripheral blood. The receptor was isolated from a human donor in a cohort sampled during active COVID-19. V gene TRBV11-3 combines with J gene TRBJ2-1; D perhaps matches TRBD2 (5 bases). The CDR3 loop is CASSLDGVAHLFF. The CDR3 DNA sequence: TGTGCCAGCAGCTTAGACGGGGTTGCCCACCTGTTCTTC. The entire variable domain, with the rest obtained from reference TRBV11-3 and TRBJ2-1, is as follows: EAGVVQSPRYKIIEKKQPVAFWCNPISGHNTLYWYLQNLGQGPELLIRYENEEAVDDSQLPKDRFSAERLKGVDSTLKIQPAELGDSAVYLCASSLDGVAHLFFGPGTRLTVL.